This T cell receptor beta chain was found in a study of blood T cell repertoires in COVID-19. Seattle patients were enrolled while actively infected and followed longitudinally. The junction had 5 bases not matched to a gene; V was cut back by 6 bases and J by 4 bases. CDR1 is MNHEY, CDR2 SMNVEV, per germline (reference sequence). This CDR3 contains 15 residues. Measured with immunoSEQ multiplex PCR; TCRdb has only the in-frame clones, and not every one. The sample contains roughly 440,000 clones, about 87% of which appear only once. The sequence derives from a woman aged 50 to 60 with COVID-19, enrolled during active disease. V gene TRBV27 combines with J gene TRBJ1-6; TRBD1 agrees at 8 bases. Input material: peripheral blood. CDR3 in amino acids: CASSSGTGYNSPLHF. The CDR3 DNA is TGTGCCAGCAGCTCCGGGACAGGTTATAATTCACCCCTCCACTTT.